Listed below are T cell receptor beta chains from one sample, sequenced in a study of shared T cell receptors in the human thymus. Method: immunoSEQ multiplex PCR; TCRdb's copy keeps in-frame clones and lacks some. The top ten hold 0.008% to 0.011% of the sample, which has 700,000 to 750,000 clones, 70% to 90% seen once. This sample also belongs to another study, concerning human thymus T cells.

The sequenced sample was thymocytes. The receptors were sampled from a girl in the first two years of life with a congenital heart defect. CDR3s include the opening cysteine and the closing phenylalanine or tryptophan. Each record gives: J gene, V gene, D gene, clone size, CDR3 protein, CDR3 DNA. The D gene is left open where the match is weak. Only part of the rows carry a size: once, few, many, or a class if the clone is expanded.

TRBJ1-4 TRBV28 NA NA CASSLPPGGGKLFF TGTGCCAGCAGTTTACCCCCCGGGGGGGGAAAACTGTTTTTT
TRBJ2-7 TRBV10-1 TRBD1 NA CASSERGQYEQYF TGCGCCAGCAGTGAGCGGGGACAGTACGAGCAGTACTTC
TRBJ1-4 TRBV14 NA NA CASSQDGLIRGLPNEKLFF TGTGCCAGCAGCCAAGACGGGCTGATCCGGGGGTTACCTAATGAAAAACTGTTTTTT
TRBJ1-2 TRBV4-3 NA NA CASSPKRSVWSYGYTF TGCGCCAGCAGCCCCAAGCGCTCCGTGTGGAGCTATGGCTACACCTTC
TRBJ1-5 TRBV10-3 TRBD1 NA CAIRGDRENQPQHF TGTGCCATCAGGGGGGACAGGGAGAATCAGCCCCAGCATTTT
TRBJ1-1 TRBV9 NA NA CASSARGLNTEAFF TGTGCCAGCAGCGCCAGGGGCCTGAACACTGAAGCTTTCTTT
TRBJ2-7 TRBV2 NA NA CASSATGSGSYEQYF TGTGCCAGCAGCGCAACAGGGTCCGGTTCCTACGAGCAGTACTTC
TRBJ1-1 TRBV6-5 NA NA CASSFAALNTEAFF TGTGCCAGCAGTTTCGCGGCTCTGAACACTGAAGCTTTCTTT
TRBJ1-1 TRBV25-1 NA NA CASSDTQGAAFF TGTGCCAGCAGTGACACACAGGGTGCAGCTTTCTTT
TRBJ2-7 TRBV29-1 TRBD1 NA CSVVPGQGFGEQYF TGCAGCGTGGTACCTGGACAGGGGTTCGGCGAGCAGTACTTC
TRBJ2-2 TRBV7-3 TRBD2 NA CASSLLGGGNTGELFF TGTGCCAGCAGCTTGCTCGGGGGGGGGAACACCGGGGAGCTGTTTTTT
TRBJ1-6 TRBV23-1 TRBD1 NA CASSQGVPGTGNSPLHF TGCGCCAGCAGTCAAGGTGTTCCAGGGACAGGGAATTCACCCCTCCACTTT
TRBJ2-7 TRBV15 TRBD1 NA CATSRDSGQGESYEQYF TGTGCCACCAGCAGAGATTCGGGACAGGGGGAATCCTACGAGCAGTACTTC
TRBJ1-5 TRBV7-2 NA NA CASSLEEAEVPNQPQHF TGTGCCAGCAGCTTAGAGGAAGCGGAGGTCCCCAATCAGCCCCAGCATTTT
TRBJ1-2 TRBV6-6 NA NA CASSYPRQAVNYGYTF TGTGCCAGCAGTTATCCTAGACAGGCGGTTAACTATGGCTACACCTTC
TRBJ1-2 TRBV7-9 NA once CASSLVGGSNYGYTF TGTGCCAGCAGCTTAGTCGGAGGGTCCAACTATGGCTACACCTTC
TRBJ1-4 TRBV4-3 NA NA CASSQVRGPHEKLFF TGCGCCAGCAGCCAAGTACGAGGGCCTCATGAAAAACTGTTTTTT
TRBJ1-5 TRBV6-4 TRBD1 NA CASSDEGQGLSQPQHF TGTGCCAGCAGTGACGAGGGACAGGGGTTAAGTCAGCCCCAGCATTTT
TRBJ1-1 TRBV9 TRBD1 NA CASSVEGQGEGKTEAFF TGTGCCAGCAGCGTAGAGGGACAGGGGGAAGGGAAAACTGAAGCTTTCTTT
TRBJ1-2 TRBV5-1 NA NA CASSYNRCWGYTF TGCGCCAGCAGCTACAACAGGTGTTGGGGCTACACCTTC
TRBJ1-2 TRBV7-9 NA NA CASSPSRDDRPNLPYGYTF TGTGCCAGCAGCCCCTCTCGTGACGACAGGCCCAACCTTCCCTATGGCTACACCTTC
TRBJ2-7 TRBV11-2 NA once CASSLDRVGYEQYF TGTGCCAGCAGCTTAGACAGGGTGGGATACGAGCAGTACTTC
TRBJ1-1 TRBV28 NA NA CASSPEVADTEAFF TGTGCCAGCAGTCCCGAAGTGGCCGACACTGAAGCTTTCTTT
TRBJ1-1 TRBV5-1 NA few CASSLWTVNTEAFF TGCGCCAGCAGCTTGTGGACTGTGAACACTGAAGCTTTCTTT
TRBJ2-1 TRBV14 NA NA CASSQVAGDNEQFF TGTGCCAGCAGCCAGGTAGCCGGAGACAATGAGCAGTTCTTC
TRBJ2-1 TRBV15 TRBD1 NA CATSREGSQGAPPTSSYNEQFF TGTGCCACCAGCAGAGAAGGGTCACAGGGGGCTCCCCCAACTAGCTCCTACAATGAGCAGTTCTTC
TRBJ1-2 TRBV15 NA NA CATSPRTEEIYGYTF TGTGCCACCAGCCCCCGGACGGAGGAAATCTATGGCTACACCTTC
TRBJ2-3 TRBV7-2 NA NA CASSYRRLEGPTHTDTQYF TGTGCCAGCAGCTACAGGAGACTGGAGGGACCGACACACACAGATACGCAGTATTTT
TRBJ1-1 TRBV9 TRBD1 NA CASSATGTGEDEAFF TGTGCCAGCAGTGCTACCGGGACAGGGGAAGATGAAGCTTTCTTT
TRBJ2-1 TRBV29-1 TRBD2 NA CSVERERGRYNEQFF TGCAGCGTTGAAAGAGAGCGGGGGCGATACAATGAGCAGTTCTTC
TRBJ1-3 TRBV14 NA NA CASSQSEGRPSGNTIYF TGTGCCAGCAGCCAAAGTGAGGGCAGGCCCTCTGGAAACACCATATATTTT
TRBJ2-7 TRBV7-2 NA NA CASSLSGIGLEQYF TGTGCCAGCAGCTTATCAGGGATCGGCCTCGAGCAGTACTTC
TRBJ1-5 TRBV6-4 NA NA CASKGVKTGWSNQPQHF TGTGCCAGCAAAGGGGTGAAGACAGGTTGGAGCAATCAGCCCCAGCATTTT
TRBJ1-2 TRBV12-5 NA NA CASGRNDSYYGYTF TGTGCTAGTGGCCGAAACGACAGTTACTATGGCTACACCTTC
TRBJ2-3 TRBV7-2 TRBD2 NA CASSPGLAGGCNTQYF TGTGCCAGCAGCCCTGGACTAGCGGGGGGATGTAATACGCAGTATTTT
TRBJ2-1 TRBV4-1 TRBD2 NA CASSHNRLGGAFNEQFF TGCGCCAGCAGCCACAACCGACTCGGGGGGGCATTCAATGAGCAGTTCTTC
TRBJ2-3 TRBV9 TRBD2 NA CASSASGAPPNTQYF TGTGCCAGCAGTGCTAGCGGGGCCCCCCCCAATACGCAGTATTTT
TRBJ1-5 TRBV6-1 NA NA CASSEGRVVGNQPQHF TGTGCCAGCAGTGAAGGGCGGGTAGTAGGCAATCAGCCCCAGCATTTT
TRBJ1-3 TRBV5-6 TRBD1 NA CASSSFWDRVTLVGNTIYF TGTGCCAGCAGTTCCTTCTGGGACAGGGTTACTCTGGTTGGAAACACCATATATTTT
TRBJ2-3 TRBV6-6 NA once CASSHPDSSTDTQYF TGTGCCAGCAGTCACCCAGACTCGTCCACAGATACGCAGTATTTT
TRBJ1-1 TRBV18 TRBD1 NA CASSLHLQGPIGENTEAFF TGTGCCAGCTCACTCCACCTACAGGGGCCTATAGGAGAGAACACTGAAGCTTTCTTT
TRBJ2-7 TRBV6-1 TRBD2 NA CASSALAGGPHEQYF TGTGCCAGCAGTGCACTAGCGGGGGGGCCCCACGAGCAGTACTTC
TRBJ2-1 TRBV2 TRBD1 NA CASSEVSTGSANNEQFF TGTGCCAGCAGTGAAGTTTCGACAGGGTCCGCTAACAATGAGCAGTTCTTC
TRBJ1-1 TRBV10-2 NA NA CASSESSQGEAEAFF TGCGCCAGCAGTGAGTCATCACAGGGAGAGGCTGAAGCTTTCTTT
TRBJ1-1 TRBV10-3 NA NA CAISEWGTTQHMNTEAFF TGTGCCATCAGTGAGTGGGGCACCACGCAGCACATGAACACTGAAGCTTTCTTT
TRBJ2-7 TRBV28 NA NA CASRGRDSQSYEQYF TGTGCCAGCAGGGGACGGGACTCTCAATCCTACGAGCAGTACTTC
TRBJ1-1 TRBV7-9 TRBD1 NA CASSPRHRGRMNTEAFF TGTGCCAGCAGCCCAAGACACAGGGGGCGGATGAACACTGAAGCTTTCTTT
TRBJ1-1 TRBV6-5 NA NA CASSPHRGAEAFF TGTGCCAGCAGCCCCCACCGGGGTGCTGAAGCTTTCTTT
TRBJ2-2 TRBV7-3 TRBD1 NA CASSPTGGITGELFF TGTGCCAGCAGCCCGACAGGGGGCATCACCGGGGAGCTGTTTTTT
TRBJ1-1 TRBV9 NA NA CASSVGGRVGTEAFF TGTGCCAGCAGCGTAGGGGGGCGGGTAGGGACTGAAGCTTTCTTT
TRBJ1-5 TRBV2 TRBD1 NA CASSVHRGYQPQHF TGTGCCAGCAGTGTTCACAGGGGGTATCAGCCCCAGCATTTT
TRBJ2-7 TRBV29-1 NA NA CSVVPRGGEQYF TGCAGCGTTGTACCCCGAGGGGGAGAGCAGTACTTC